The clone carrying this T cell receptor beta chain was found once. Its specificity is unknown. These data are taken from a study of T cell responses to AZD1222 COVID-19 vaccine. For the study at large: Pooled samples include second doses given at about 4 or 12 weeks. Study-wide results and caveats: Clonal diversity may have been underestimated in mostly white British donors. Spike-wide coverage was observed for vaccine-associated CD4 TCRs, with dominant responses at 160-218 and 743-854. Elevations in Spike-specific TCR breadth and depth followed administration of two AZD1222 doses.

The germline gives CDR1 GTSNPN, CDR2 SVGIG (reference sequence). The CDR3 runs to 13 residues. Germline trimming cut 4 bases from V and 5 bases from J; bases unmatched to any gene: 7. Sequenced by immunoSEQ multiplex PCR; TCRdb stores in-frame clones only, minus some. The data show some 140,000 clones, more than 75% seen once. This sequence originates from an adult in good health. The rearrangement links TRBV30 to TRBJ1-1; 7 positions match TRBD1. The sequenced sample was peripheral blood, obtained on day 0 of AZD1222 vaccination. The CDR3 spells CAWTNDRVTEAFF. The CDR3 coding sequence is TGTGCCTGGACCAACGACAGGGTAACTGAAGCTTTCTTT.